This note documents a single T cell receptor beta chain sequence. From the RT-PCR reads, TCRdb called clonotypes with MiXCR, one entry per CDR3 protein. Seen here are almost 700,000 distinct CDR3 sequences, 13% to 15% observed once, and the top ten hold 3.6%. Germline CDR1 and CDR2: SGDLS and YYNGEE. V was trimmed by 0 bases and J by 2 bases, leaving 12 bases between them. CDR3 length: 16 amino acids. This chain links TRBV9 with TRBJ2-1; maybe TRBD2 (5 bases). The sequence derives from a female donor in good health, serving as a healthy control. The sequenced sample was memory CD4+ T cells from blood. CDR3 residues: CASSVAHGVPYNEQFF. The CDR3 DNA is TGTGCCAGCAGCGTAGCCCACGGGGTGCCCTACAATGAGCAGTTCTTC.